This entry concerns a single T cell receptor (beta chain). Antigen specificity is unknown. This record belongs to a study of lymphopenia after photon versus proton radiotherapy. General study results and limits: Post-nadir diversity loss with photons came from oligoclonal expansion, particularly CD8+ Temra cells. Relative stability marked proton patients; photon patients lost diversity and naive cells. Post-nadir TCR diversity decline inversely tracked overall survival among those who died.

Germline assignment: CDR1 SGHTA and CDR2 FQGNSA. V lost 7 bases to trimming and J lost 5 bases, with 8 bases between them. The CDR3 contains 11 residues. This table comes from immunoSEQ multiplex PCR, and its TCRdb copy is limited to in-frame clones, with some not included. There are some 25,000 clones in the sample; around 85% occur only once, and about 5.2% lies in the top ten. The V and J genes are TRBV7-2 and TRBJ2-5; no definite D call. Sequenced here: peripheral blood, sampled from a patient treated with photon-based radiotherapy. The sequence was obtained from a man aged 25-45 years with gastric cancer. The DNA of the CDR3 is TGTGCCAGCACAAGCTTTGAGACCCAGTACTTC. The encoded protein is CASTSFETQYF.